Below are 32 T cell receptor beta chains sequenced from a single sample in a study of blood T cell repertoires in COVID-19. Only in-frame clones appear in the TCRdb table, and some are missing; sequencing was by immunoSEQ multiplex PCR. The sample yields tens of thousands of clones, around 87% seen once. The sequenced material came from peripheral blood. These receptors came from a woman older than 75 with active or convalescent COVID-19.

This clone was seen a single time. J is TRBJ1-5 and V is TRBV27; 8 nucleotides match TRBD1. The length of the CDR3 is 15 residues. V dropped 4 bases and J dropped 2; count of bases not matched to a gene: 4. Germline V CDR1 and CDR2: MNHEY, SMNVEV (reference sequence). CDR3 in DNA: TGTGCCAGCAGTTCTGGGACAGGTCGCAATCAGCCCCAGCATTTT. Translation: CASSSGTGRNQPQHF.

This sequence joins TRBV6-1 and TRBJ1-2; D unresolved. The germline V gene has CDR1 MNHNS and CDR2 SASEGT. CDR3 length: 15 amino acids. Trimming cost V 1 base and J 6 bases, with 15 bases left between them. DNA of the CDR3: TGTGCCAGCAGTGAAGTATTAGGAGGGTCGGATGGCTACACCTTC. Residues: CASSEVLGGSDGYTF.

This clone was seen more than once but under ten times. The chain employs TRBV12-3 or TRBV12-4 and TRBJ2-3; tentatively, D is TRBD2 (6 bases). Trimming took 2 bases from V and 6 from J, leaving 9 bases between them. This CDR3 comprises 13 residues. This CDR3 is CASSLWGDDTQYF. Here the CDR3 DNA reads TGTGCCAGCAGTTTATGGGGGGACGATACGCAGTATTTT.

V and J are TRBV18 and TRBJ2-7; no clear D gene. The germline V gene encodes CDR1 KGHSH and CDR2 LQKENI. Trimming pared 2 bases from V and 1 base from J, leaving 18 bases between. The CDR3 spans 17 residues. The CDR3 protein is CASSPYGLRASSYEQYF. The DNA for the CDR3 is TGTGCCAGCTCACCATACGGTTTGCGAGCATCTTCCTACGAGCAGTACTTC.

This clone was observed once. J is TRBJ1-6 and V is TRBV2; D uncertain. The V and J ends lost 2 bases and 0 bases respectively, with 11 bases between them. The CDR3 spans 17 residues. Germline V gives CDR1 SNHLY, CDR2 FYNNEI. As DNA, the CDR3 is TGTGCCAGCAGTGAATCGCGGAGAGACTCCTATAATTCACCCCTCCACTTT. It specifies CASSESRRDSYNSPLHF.

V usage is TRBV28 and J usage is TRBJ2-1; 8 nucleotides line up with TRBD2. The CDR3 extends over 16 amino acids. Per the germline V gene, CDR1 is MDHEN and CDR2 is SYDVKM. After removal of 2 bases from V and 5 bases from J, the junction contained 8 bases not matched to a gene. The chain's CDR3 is CASSLLTGLEDNEQFF. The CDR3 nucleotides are TGTGCCAGCAGTTTACTGACGGGACTAGAGGACAATGAGCAGTTCTTC.

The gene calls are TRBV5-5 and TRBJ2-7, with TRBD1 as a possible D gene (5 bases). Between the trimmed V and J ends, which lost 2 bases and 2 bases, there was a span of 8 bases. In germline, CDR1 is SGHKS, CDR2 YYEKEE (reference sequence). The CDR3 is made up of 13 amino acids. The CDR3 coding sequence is TGTGCCAGCAGCTTAGACAGACCCTACGAGCAGTACTTC. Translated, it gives CASSLDRPYEQYF.

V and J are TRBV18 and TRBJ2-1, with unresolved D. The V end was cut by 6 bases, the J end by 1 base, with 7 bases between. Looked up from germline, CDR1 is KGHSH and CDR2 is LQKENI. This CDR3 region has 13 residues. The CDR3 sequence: CASSFMSYNEQFF. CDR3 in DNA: TGTGCCAGCTCTTTTATGTCCTACAATGAGCAGTTCTTC. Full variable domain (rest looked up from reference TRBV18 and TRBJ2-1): NAGVMQNPRHLVRRRGQEARLRCSPMKGHSHVYWYRQLPEEGLKFMVYLQKENIIDESGMPKERFSAEFPKEGPSILRIQQVVRGDSAAYFCASSFMSYNEQFFGPGTRLTVL.

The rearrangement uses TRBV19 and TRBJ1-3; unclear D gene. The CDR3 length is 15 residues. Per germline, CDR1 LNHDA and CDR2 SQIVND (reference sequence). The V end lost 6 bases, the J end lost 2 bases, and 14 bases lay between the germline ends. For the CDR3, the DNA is TGTGCCAGTAGCACCTGGAGAAGTCCTGGAAACACCATATATTTT. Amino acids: CASSTWRSPGNTIYF.

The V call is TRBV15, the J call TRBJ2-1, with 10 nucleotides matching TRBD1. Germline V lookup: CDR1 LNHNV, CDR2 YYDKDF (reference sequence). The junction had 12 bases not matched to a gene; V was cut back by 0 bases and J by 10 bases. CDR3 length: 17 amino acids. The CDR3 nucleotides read TGTGCCACCAGCAGAGATCCGACAGGGGGCATCAGGGCCGAGCAGTTCTTC. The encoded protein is CATSRDPTGGIRAEQFF.

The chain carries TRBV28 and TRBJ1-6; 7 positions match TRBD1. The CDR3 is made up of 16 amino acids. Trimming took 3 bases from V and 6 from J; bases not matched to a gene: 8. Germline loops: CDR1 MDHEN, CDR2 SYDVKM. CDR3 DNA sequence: TGTGCCAGCAGTTTGTTGTCAGGGGGTCGTAATTCACCCCTCCACTTT. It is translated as CASSLLSGGRNSPLHF.

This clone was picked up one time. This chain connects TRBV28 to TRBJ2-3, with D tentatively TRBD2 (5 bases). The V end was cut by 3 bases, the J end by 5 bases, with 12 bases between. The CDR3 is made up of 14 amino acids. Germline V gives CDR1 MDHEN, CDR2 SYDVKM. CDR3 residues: CASSFFETIDTQYF. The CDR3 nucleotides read TGTGCCAGCAGTTTTTTCGAGACTATAGATACGCAGTATTTT.

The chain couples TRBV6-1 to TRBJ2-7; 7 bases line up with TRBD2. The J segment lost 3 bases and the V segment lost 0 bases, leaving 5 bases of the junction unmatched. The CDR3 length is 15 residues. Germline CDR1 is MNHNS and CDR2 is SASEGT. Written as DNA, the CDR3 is TGTGCCAGCAGTGAAGCCCCCGGGGGGTTCTACGAGCAGTACTTC. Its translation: CASSEAPGGFYEQYF.

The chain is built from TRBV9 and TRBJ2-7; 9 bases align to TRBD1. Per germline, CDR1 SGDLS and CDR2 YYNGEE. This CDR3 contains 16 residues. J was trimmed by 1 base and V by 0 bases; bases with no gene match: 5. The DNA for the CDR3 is TGTGCCAGCAGCGTAGCGGGTGGACAGGGGTCCTACGAGCAGTACTTC. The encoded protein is CASSVAGGQGSYEQYF.

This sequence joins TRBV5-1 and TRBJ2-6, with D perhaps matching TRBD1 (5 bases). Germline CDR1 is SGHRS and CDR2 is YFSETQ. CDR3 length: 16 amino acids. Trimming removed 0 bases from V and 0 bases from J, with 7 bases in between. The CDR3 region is CASSLGDSSGANVLTF. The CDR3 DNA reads TGCGCCAGCAGCTTGGGAGACAGCTCTGGGGCCAACGTCCTGACTTTC.

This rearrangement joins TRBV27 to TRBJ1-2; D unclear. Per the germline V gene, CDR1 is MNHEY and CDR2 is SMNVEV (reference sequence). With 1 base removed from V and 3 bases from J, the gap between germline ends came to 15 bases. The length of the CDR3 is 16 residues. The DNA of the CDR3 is TGTGCCAGCAGTTTATTTGGCCGGGGAACGTACTATGGCTACACCTTC. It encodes CASSLFGRGTYYGYTF.

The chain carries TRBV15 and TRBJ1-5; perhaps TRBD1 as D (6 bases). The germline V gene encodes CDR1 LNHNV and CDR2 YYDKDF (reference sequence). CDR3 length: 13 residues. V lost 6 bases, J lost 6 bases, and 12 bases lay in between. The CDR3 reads CATRQGWGQPQHF. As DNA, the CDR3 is TGTGCCACCAGACAGGGATGGGGTCAGCCCCAGCATTTT.

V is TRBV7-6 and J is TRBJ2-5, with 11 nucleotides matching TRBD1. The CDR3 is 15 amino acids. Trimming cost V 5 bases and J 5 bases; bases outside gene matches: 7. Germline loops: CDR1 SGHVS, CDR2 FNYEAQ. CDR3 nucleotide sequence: TGTGCCAGCAGCCCAGGACAGGGGGCTTGGGAGACCCAGTACTTC. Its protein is CASSPGQGAWETQYF.

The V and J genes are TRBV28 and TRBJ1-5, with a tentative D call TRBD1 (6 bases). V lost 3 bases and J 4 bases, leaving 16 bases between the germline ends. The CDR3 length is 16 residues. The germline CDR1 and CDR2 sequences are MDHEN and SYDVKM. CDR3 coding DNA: TGTGCCAGCAGTTTTTTAGGGAGGGGGGGGAATCAGCCCCAGCATTTT. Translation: CASSFLGRGGNQPQHF.

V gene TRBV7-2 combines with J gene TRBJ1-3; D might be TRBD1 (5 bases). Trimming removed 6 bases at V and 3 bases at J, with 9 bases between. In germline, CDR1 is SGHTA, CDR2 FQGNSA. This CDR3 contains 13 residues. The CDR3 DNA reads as TGTGCCAGCAGAGGGGTTTTTGGAAACACCATATATTTT. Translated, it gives CASRGVFGNTIYF.

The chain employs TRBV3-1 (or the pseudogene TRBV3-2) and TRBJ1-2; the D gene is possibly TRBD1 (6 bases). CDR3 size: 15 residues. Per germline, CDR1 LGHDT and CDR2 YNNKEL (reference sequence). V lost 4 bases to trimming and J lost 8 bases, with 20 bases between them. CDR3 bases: TGTGCCAGCAGCCTCGAGCTACAGGGATGGTTGGGCTACACCTTC. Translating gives CASSLELQGWLGYTF.

The CDR3: CASRRQGLAGTNNEQFF. CDR3 nucleotide sequence: TGTGCCAGCAGACGACAGGGCCTAGCGGGGACCAACAATGAGCAGTTCTTC. V is TRBV6-6 and J is TRBJ2-1; 9 nucleotides line up with TRBD2. The CDR3 sequence is 17 residues long. Germline loops: CDR1 MNHNY, CDR2 SVGAGI (reference sequence). Unmatched junction bases numbered 14, after V lost 6 bases and J lost 5 bases.

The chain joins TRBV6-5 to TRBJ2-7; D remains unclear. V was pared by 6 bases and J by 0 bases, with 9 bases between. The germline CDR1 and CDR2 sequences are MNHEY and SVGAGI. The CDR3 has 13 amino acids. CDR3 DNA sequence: TGTGCCAGCAGCCGGTCCCCCTCCTACGAGCAGTACTTC. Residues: CASSRSPSYEQYF.

CDR3 DNA: TGTGCCAGCAGCCACGAATTGGGGAGGACTGAAGCTTTCTTT. This encodes CASSHELGRTEAFF. This rearrangement joins TRBV3-1 (or the pseudogene TRBV3-2) to TRBJ1-1; D not resolved. The CDR3 consists of 14 residues. V lost 3 bases to trimming and J lost 5 bases, with 13 bases between them. CDR1 is LGHDT and CDR2 is YNNKEL in the germline V gene (reference sequence).

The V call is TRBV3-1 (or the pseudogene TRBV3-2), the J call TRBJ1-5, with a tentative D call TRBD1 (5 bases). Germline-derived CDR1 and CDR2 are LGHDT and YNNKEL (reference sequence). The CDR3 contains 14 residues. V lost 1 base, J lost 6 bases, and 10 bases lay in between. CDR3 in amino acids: CASSQVRGGQPQHF. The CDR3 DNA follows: TGTGCCAGCAGCCAAGTTCGCGGGGGTCAGCCCCAGCATTTT.

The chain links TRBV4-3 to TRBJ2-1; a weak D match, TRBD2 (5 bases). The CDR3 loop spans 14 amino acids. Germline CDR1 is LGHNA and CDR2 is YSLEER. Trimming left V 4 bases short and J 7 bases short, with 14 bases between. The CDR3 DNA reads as TGCGCCAGCAGCCTTAGACGCTCGGGGAATGAGCAGTTCTTC. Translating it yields CASSLRRSGNEQFF.

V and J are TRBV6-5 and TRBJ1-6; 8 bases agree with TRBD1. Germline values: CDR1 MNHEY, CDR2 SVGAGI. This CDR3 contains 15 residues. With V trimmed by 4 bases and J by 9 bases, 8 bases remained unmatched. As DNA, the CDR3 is TGTGCCAGCAGTTCGCTAACCAGGGGGCCTTCACCCCTCCACTTT. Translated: CASSSLTRGPSPLHF.

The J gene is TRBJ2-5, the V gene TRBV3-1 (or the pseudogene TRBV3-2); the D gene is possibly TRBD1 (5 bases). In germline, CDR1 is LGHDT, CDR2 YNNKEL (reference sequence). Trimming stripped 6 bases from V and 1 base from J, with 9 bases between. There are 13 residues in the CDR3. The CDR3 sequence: CASRARGQETQYF. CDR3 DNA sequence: TGTGCCAGCAGGGCTAGGGGCCAAGAGACCCAGTACTTC.

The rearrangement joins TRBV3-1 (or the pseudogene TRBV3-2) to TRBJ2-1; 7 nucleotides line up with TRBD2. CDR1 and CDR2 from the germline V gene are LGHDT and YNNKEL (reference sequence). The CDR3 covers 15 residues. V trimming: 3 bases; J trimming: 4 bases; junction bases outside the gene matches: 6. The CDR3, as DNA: TGTGCCAGCAGCCACCGACTGGGGGGGTACAATGAGCAGTTCTTC. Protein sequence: CASSHRLGGYNEQFF.

CDR3 sequence: CASSLGVSTINQPQHF. The DNA for the CDR3 is TGTGCCAGCAGTCTAGGGGTCAGCACCATTAATCAGCCCCAGCATTTT. The chain links TRBV6-2 or TRBV6-3 to TRBJ1-5, with a weak D call TRBD1 (5 bases). Germline CDR1 and CDR2: MNHEY and SVGEGT. Trimming took off 5 bases at V and 4 bases at J, with 18 bases between the two ends. The CDR3 is made up of 16 amino acids.

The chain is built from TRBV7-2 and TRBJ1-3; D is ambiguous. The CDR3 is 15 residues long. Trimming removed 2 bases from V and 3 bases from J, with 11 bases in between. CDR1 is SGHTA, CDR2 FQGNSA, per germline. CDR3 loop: CASSLRSGYGNTIYF. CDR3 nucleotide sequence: TGTGCCAGCAGCTTAAGATCGGGTTATGGAAACACCATATATTTT.

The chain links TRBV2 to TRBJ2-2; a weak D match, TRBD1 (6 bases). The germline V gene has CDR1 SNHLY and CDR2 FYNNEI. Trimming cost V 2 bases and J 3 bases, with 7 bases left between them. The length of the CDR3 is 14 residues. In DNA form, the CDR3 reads TGTGCCAGCAGTGAAAACAGGGACACCGGGGAGCTGTTTTTT. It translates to CASSENRDTGELFF.